The rows below give T cell receptor beta chains drawn from one sample of a study of T cells and Merkel cell carcinoma outcomes. The protocol was immunoSEQ multiplex PCR, while the TCRdb copy is restricted to in-frame clones and leaves out a portion. The table lists roughly 13,000 clones, around 90% of them singletons. The sequencing sample was made of tumor tissue from Merkel cell carcinoma. These receptors all come from a human donor with Merkel cell carcinoma. Each CDR3 is given with its conserved first and last residue. A row's size may be missing; if present it is once, few, many or a size class.

>TRBJ1-2|NA|TRBV2
CASRQGGMGGYTF
>TRBJ2-2|once|TRBV4-1
CASSQDQGTGELFF
>TRBJ2-7|NA|TRBV29-1
CSVKTHFGEQYF
>TRBJ1-1|NA|TRBV11-1
CASSLGHVNTEAFF
>TRBJ2-3|NA|TRBV15
CATSRFADTQYF
>TRBJ2-3|NA|TRBV29-1
CSVPRDPGGGTDTQYF
>TRBJ2-3|NA|TRBV28
CASSTGSTDTQYF
>TRBJ2-1|NA|TRBV5-1
CASSVGLSSYNEQFF
>TRBJ1-1|NA|TRBV6-6
CASSYDTEAFF
>TRBJ2-3|NA|TRBV18
CTSSPPTTDTQYF
>TRBJ2-1|NA|TRBV6-5
CASSYQSWQSYNEQFF
>TRBJ2-5|few|TRBV18
CASSQAQGTETQYF
>TRBJ2-6|NA|TRBV18
CASSPLATGSTGTNVLTF
>TRBJ1-3|NA|TRBV7-9
CASSIQGHTIYF